This TCR beta chain was found in a study of blood T cell repertoires in COVID-19. Study-level background: The United States, Italy and Spain provided the acute and convalescent COVID-19 samples.

A single count supports this clone. The protocol was immunoSEQ multiplex PCR, while the TCRdb copy is restricted to in-frame clones and leaves out a portion. Here the sample spans 350,000 to 450,000 clones, roughly four fifths being singletons. From germline, CDR1 is SNHLY and CDR2 FYNNEI. CDR3 length: 14 residues. Trimming took 3 bases from V and 3 from J, leaving 12 bases between them. Donors were grouped by their self-reported clinical history. The sequence came from a woman between 45 and 60 years old who had recovered from COVID-19. The chain has TRBV2 and TRBJ2-7; tentatively, D is TRBD1 (5 bases). The sample taken for sequencing was PBMCs or T cells enriched from blood (not recorded which). CDR3 in DNA: TGTGCCAGCAGTGAGAATTTGACAGACTACGAGCAGTACTTC. Residues: CASSENLTDYEQYF.